Sequencing of this T cell receptor beta chain was carried out in a study of T cells after yellow fever vaccination. MiXCR, run by TCRdb on the 5' RACE reads, gives a single entry per CDR3 protein. Among roughly 340,000 distinct CDR3 sequences listed, roughly 4.3% were seen once. This clonotype was detected ten times or more. Trimming left V 3 bases short and J 6 bases short, with 11 bases between. The germline CDR1 and CDR2 sequences are ENHRY and SYGVKD. The CDR3 length is 13 residues. The source material was PBMCs, sampled 5 days after the yellow fever booster vaccination. The chain employs TRBV10-3 and TRBJ1-1, with a weak D call TRBD1 (6 bases). The clonotype originates from a man in his late teens or twenties who received the YFV17D yellow fever vaccine. The CDR3 sequence is CAISDQGYAEAFF. CDR3 bases: TGTGCCATCAGTGACCAGGGGTACGCTGAAGCTTTCTTT.